This is a list of T cell receptor beta chains from one sample in a study of beta chain features in type 1 diabetes. The data were produced by immunoSEQ multiplex PCR, yet TCRdb's version contains in-frame clones alone and is incomplete. The data show about 230,000 clones, with 9.6% seen just once and around 0.037% held by the top ten. The sample consisted of naive CD4+ T cells from blood. All receptors come from a woman younger than 30 in good health. The CDR3 runs from the conserved cysteine through the conserved F or W. A clone size is listed for some rows: how often the clone was seen (once, few, many), or a class if it is expanded.

V gene	clone size	CDR3 protein
TRBV12-2	few	CASNGCGDPEAFF
TRBV2	-	CASSTTVFNEKLFF
TRBV2	few	CASSEEGRITEAFF
TRBV7-8	once	CASRLSRDRNEKLFF
TRBV7-9	few	CASSSRALNTEAFF
TRBV29-1	few	CSVGVGAGFGYTF
TRBV7-2	-	CASSLGGVETQYF
TRBV6-5	-	CASSYRLTGGGEAFF
TRBV6-5	-	CASSYSSSGDYEQYF
TRBV4-2	-	CASSQDPGAQPQHF
TRBV5-4	-	CASSKGTDATNEKLFF
TRBV9	-	CASSHGQGSSVHTDTQYF
TRBV7-2	-	CASSLWQGQEEQYF